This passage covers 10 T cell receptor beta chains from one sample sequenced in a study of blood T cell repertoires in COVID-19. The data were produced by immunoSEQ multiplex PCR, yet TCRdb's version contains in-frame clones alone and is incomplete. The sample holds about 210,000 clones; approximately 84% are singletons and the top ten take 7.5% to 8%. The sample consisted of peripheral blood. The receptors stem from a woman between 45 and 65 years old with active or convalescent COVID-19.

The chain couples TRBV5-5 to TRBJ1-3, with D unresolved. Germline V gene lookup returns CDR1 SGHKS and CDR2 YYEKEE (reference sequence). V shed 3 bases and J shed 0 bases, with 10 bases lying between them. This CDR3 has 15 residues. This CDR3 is CASSWSQSSGNTIYF. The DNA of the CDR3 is TGTGCCAGCAGCTGGAGCCAGAGCTCTGGAAACACCATATATTTT. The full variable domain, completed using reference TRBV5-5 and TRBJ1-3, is DAGVTQSPTHLIKTRGQQVTLRCSPISGHKSVSWYQQVLGQGPQFIFQYYEKEERGRGNFPDRFSARQFPNYSSELNVNALLLGDSALYLCASSWSQSSGNTIYFGEGSWLTVV.

CDR3 residues: CASSSERRSYNSPLHF. The CDR3 DNA sequence: TGTGCCAGTAGTAGCGAGCGGAGGTCCTATAATTCACCCCTCCACTTT. The chain recombines TRBV19 with TRBJ1-6; D unresolved. V shed 4 bases and J shed 1 base, with 11 bases lying between them. Per germline, CDR1 LNHDA and CDR2 SQIVND (reference sequence). CDR3 length: 16 amino acids.

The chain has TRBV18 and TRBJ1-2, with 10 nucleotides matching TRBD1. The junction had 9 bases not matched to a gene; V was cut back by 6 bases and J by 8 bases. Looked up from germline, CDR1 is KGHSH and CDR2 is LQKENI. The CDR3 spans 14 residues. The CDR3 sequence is CASSEGQGSVGYTF. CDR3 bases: TGTGCCAGCTCCGAGGGACAGGGGTCTGTCGGCTACACCTTC.

In DNA form, the CDR3 reads TGTGCCAGCAGCTTGGGTACAGGGGGGGTCGATACGCAGTATTTT. The encoded protein is CASSLGTGGVDTQYF. This chain joins TRBV5-4 and TRBJ2-3, with a possible D match to TRBD1 (8 bases). The CDR3 totals 15 residues. Germline V gene lookup returns CDR1 SGHNT and CDR2 YYREEE (reference sequence). Trimming cost V 0 bases and J 6 bases, with 14 bases left between them.

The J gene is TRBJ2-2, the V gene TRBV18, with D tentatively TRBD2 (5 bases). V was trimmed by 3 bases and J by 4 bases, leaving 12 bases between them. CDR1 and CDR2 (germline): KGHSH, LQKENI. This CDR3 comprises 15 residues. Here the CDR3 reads CASSPSGGLTGELFF. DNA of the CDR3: TGTGCCAGCTCACCCTCCGGAGGCCTCACCGGGGAGCTGTTTTTT.

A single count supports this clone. The CDR3 DNA is TGTGCCAGCAGTACCCCGGGGGGGATAGGGGATACGCAGTATTTT. This translates into CASSTPGGIGDTQYF. This chain links TRBV28 with TRBJ2-3; 8 bases match TRBD2. Trimming cost V 5 bases and J 6 bases; bases outside gene matches: 10. Germline values: CDR1 MDHEN, CDR2 SYDVKM. The CDR3 spans 15 residues.

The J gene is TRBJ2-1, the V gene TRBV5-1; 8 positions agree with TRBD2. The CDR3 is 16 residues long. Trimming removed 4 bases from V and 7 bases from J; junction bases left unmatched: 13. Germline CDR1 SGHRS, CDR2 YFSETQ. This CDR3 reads CASSPTSARTGNEQFF. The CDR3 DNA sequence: TGCGCCAGCAGCCCGACTAGCGCTAGAACGGGGAATGAGCAGTTCTTC.

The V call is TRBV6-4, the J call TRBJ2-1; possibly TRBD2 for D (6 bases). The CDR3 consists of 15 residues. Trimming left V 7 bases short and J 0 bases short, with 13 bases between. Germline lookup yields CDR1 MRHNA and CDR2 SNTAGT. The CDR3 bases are TGTGCCAGCATTTGTAGCGGAAGCTCCTACAATGAGCAGTTCTTC. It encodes CASICSGSSYNEQFF.

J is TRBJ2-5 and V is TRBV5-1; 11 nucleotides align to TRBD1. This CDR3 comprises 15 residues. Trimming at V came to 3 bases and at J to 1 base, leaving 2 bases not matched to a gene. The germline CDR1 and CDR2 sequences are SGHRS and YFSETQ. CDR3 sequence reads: CASSSGTGGQETQYF. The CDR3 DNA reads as TGCGCCAGCAGCTCCGGGACAGGGGGCCAAGAGACCCAGTACTTC.

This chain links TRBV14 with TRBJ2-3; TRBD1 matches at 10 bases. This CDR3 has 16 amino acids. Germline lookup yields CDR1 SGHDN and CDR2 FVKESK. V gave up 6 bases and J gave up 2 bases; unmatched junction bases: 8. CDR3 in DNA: TGTGCCAGCAGTCTATTAGGGACAGGGGTCACAGATACGCAGTATTTT. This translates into CASSLLGTGVTDTQYF. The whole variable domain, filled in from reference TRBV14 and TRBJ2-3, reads EAGVTQFPSHSVIEKGQTVTLRCDPISGHDNLYWYRRVMGKEIKFLLHFVKESKQDESGMPNNRFLAERTGGTYSTLKVQPAELEDSGVYFCASSLLGTGVTDTQYFGPGTRLTVL.